Listed here are 6 T cell receptor beta chains from one sample, sequenced in a study of cytomegalovirus exposure and HLA in healthy donors. 13 Jbeta primers and 60 Vbeta primers were used for the PCR. Produced via immunoSEQ multiplex PCR; TCRdb's table is partial and in-frame only. The table lists more than 150,000 clones, about four fifths of them singletons. The sample consisted of PBMCs. The receptors originated from a man aged 50 to 60 in good health and CMV-seronegative.

This clone turned up a few times. The chain is built from TRBV7-9 and TRBJ1-6; 8 positions match TRBD1. The J segment lost 5 bases and the V segment lost 4 bases, leaving 4 bases of the junction unmatched. This CDR3 spans 15 amino acids. Germline CDR1 and CDR2: SEHNR and FQNEAQ (reference sequence). This chain's CDR3 is CASSSPGGNNSPLHF. DNA of the CDR3: TGTGCCAGCAGCTCACCAGGGGGCAATAATTCACCCCTCCACTTT.

This chain links TRBV2 with TRBJ2-1; 11 bases match TRBD2. The CDR3 contains 16 residues. The germline V gene has CDR1 SNHLY and CDR2 FYNNEI. V lost 7 bases and J lost 4; bases outside the gene matches: 9. CDR3 amino acids: CASKETSGSFYNEQFF. CDR3 sequence (DNA): TGTGCCAGCAAGGAAACTAGCGGGAGCTTTTACAATGAGCAGTTCTTC.

This clone appeared a single time. The chain combines TRBV7-2 with TRBJ2-1; the D gene is possibly TRBD1 (6 bases). V was cut by 8 bases and J by 0 bases, with 14 bases left in between. Germline assignment: CDR1 SGHTA and CDR2 FQGNSA. The CDR3 is 15 residues long. CDR3 nucleotides: TGTGCCAGCGGAGAACAGGGCAGCTCCTACAATGAGCAGTTCTTC. This gives the protein CASGEQGSSYNEQFF.

The rearrangement uses TRBV9 and TRBJ1-2, with TRBD1 matching 10 bases. The J segment lost 7 bases and the V segment lost 4 bases, leaving 10 bases of the junction unmatched. The CDR3 loop spans 15 amino acids. CDR1 and CDR2 from the germline V gene are SGDLS and YYNGEE. CDR3 coding DNA: TGTGCCAGCAGCCCAAGACAGGGGGCGGATTCTGGCTACACCTTC. Protein product: CASSPRQGADSGYTF.

This rearrangement joins TRBV28 to TRBJ2-1, with TRBD2 matching over 13 bases. Germline loops: CDR1 MDHEN, CDR2 SYDVKM. The CDR3 has 15 amino acids. The junction had 10 bases not matched to a gene; V was cut back by 8 bases and J by 9 bases. This CDR3 is CASGMWTSGSVEQFF. The CDR3 DNA sequence: TGTGCCAGCGGAATGTGGACTAGCGGGAGTGTTGAGCAGTTCTTC.

The CDR3 DNA is TGTGCCAGCAGCCAAGAGGATGGGCCTGGCGGGAGTAAGGAGACCCAGTACTTC. Amino acid sequence: CASSQEDGPGGSKETQYF. The J gene is TRBJ2-5, the V gene TRBV4-2; 7 bases agree with TRBD2. Germline-derived CDR1 and CDR2 are LGHNA and YNFKEQ. V gave up 0 bases and J gave up 5 bases; unmatched junction bases: 15. CDR3 length: 18 residues.